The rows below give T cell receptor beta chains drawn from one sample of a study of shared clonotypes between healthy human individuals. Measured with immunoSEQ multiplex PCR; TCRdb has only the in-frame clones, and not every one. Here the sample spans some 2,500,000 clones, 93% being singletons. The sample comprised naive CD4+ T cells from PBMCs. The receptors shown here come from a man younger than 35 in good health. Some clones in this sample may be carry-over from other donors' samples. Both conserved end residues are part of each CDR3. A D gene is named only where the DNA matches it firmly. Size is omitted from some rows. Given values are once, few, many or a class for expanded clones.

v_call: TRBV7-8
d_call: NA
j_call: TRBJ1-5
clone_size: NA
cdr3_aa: CASSIGLSPTQSNQPQHF
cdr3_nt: TGTGCCAGCAGCATCGGCCTCTCACCGACCCAAAGCAATCAGCCCCAGCATTTT

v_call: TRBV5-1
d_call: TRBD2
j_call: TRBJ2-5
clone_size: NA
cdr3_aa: CASSPGLAGGQETQYF
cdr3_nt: TGCGCCAGCAGCCCTGGACTAGCGGGAGGACAAGAGACCCAGTACTTC

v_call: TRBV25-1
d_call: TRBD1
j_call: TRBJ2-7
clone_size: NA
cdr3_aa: CASSPARTGSYEQYF
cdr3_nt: TGTGCCAGCAGCCCTGCACGGACAGGGTCCTACGAGCAGTACTTC

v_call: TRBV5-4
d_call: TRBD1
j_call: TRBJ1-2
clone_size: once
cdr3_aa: CASSPGQGVGGYTF
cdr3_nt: TGTGCCAGCAGCCCGGGACAGGGGGTAGGTGGCTACACCTTC

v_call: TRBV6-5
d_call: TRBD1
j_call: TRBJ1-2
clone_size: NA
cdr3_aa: CASSRTGVTFDTF
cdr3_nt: TGTGCCAGCAGTCGGACAGGGGTCACGTTCGACACCTTC

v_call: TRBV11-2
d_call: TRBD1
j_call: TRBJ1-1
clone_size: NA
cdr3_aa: CASSLGQGVRNTEAFF
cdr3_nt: TGTGCCAGCAGCTTAGGGCAGGGGGTAAGGAACACTGAAGCTTTCTTT

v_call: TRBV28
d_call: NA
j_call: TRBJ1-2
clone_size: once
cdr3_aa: CASSLSSPLSIGKYPGYTF
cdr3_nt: TGTGCCAGCAGTTTAAGTTCTCCCCTCTCAATCGGGAAATATCCCGGCTACACCTTC

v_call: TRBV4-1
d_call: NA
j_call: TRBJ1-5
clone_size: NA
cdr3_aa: CASSQVRGSDQPQHF
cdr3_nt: TGCGCCAGCAGCCAAGTACGGGGATCGGATCAGCCCCAGCATTTT

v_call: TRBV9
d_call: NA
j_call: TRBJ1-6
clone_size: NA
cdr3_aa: CASSEGTGSPLHF
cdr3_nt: TGTGCCAGCAGCGAGGGGACCGGTTCACCCCTCCACTTT

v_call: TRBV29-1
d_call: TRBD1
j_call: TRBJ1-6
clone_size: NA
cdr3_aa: CSVVWDRGSPLHF
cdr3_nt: TGCAGCGTTGTATGGGACAGGGGTTCACCCCTCCACTTT

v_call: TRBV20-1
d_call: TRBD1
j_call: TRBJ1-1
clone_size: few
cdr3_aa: CSVHRGAEAFF
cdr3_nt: TGCAGTGTTCACAGGGGTGCTGAAGCTTTCTTT

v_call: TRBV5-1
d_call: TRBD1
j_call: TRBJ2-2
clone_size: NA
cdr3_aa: CASRGQGANTGELFF
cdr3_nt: TGCGCCAGCAGGGGACAGGGGGCGAACACCGGGGAGCTGTTTTTT

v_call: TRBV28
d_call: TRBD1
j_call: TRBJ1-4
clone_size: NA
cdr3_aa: CASSPSDREGEKLFF
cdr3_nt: TGTGCCAGCAGTCCCTCGGACAGGGAGGGTGAAAAACTGTTTTTT